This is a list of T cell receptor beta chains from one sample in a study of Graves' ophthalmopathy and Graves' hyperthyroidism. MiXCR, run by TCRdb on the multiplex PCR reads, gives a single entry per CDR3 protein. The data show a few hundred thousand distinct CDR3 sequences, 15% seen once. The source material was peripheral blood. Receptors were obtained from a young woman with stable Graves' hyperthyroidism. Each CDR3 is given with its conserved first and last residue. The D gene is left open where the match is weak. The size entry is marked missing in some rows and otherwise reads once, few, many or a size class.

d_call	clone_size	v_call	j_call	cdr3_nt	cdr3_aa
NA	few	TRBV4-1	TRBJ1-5	TGCGCCAGCACCTTCACGGGTATGGCAGGTCAGCCCCAGCATTTT	CASTFTGMAGQPQHF
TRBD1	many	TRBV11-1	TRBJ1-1	TGTGCCAGCAGCCTCCGGACAGGAGTGCCAGGGAGGCAAACTGAAGCTTTCTTT	CASSLRTGVPGRQTEAFF
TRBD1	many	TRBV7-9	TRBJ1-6	TGTGCCAGCAGCTTAACCGGGACAGGATCCCGTGGCTCACCCCTCCACTTT	CASSLTGTGSRGSPLHF
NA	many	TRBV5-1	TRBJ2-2	TGCGCCAGCAGCTTGGCCCTATCGAACACCGGGGAGCTGTTTTTT	CASSLALSNTGELFF
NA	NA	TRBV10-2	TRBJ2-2	TGCGCCAGCAGTGAGTTTTACCAGACAGGAAACACCGGGGAGCTGTTTTTT	CASSEFYQTGNTGELFF
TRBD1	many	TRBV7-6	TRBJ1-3	TGTGCCAGCAGCACTGGACAGGCAACTGGAAACACCATATATTTT	CASSTGQATGNTIYF
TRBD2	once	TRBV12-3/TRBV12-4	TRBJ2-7	TGTGCCAGCAGTAAAACCCCATTGCGGGAGAACGAGCAGTACTTC	CASSKTPLRENEQYF
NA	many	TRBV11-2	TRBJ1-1	TGTGCCAGCAGCTCCTTCCGGGTTGCGGAGTACACTGAAGCTTTCTTT	CASSSFRVAEYTEAFF
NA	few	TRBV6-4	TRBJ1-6	TGTGCCAGCAGTGAATGGGGGCTGAGTAATTCACCCCTCCACTTT	CASSEWGLSNSPLHF
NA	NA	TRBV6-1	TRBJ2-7	TGTGCCAGCAGGACAAATCCCCCCTACGAGCAGTACTTC	CASRTNPPYEQYF
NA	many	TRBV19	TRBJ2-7	TGTGCCAGTAGTTTAGACTACAGGGATCCGTACGAGCAGTACTTC	CASSLDYRDPYEQYF
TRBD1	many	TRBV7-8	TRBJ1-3	TGTGCCAGCACGGACAGGGGGGGTGGAAACACCATATATTTT	CASTDRGGGNTIYF
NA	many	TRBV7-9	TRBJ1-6	TGTGCCAGCAGCTTTGCGGCAGGGGACGTGGCCCTCCACTTT	CASSFAAGDVALHF
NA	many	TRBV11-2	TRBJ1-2	TGTGCCAGCAGCGCAGCATTGAAAACAGGGTTCGACTACACCTTC	CASSAALKTGFDYTF
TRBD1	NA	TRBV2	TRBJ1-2	TGTGCCACCGGACAGGGTGGTGGCTATGGCTACACCTTC	CATGQGGGYGYTF
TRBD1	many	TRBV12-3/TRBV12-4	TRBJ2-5	TGTGCCAGCAGTTTTCTGGGACAGGGGTGGAAGACCCAGTACTTC	CASSFLGQGWKTQYF